The 2 T cell receptor beta chains listed next were all sequenced from one sample in a study of shared clonotypes between healthy human individuals. In the naive CD8 group, cells lacked CD45RO and were positively selected for CCR7, so terminally differentiated effector memory CD45RA+ cells were left out. Sequenced by immunoSEQ multiplex PCR; TCRdb stores in-frame clones only, minus some. The repertoire holds under 2,000,000 clones, with less than 95% as singletons. What was sequenced was naive CD8+ T cells sorted from blood. The receptors derive from a man aged 18 to 30 in good health.

J is TRBJ2-1 and V is TRBV7-6; TRBD2 aligns across 9 bases. The germline V gene has CDR1 SGHVS and CDR2 FNYEAQ. The CDR3 totals 16 residues. The ends lost 1 base at V and 7 bases at J; junction bases unmatched: 8. In DNA form, the CDR3 reads TGTGCCAGCAGCTTAGGGGCGGGAGGGCCTCGGAATGAGCAGTTCTTC. As protein: CASSLGAGGPRNEQFF. The complete variable domain, with remaining parts taken from reference TRBV7-6 and TRBJ2-1, reads GAGVSQSPRYKVTKRGQDVALRCDPISGHVSLYWYRQALGQGPEFLTYFNYEAQQDKSGLPNDRFSAERPEGSISTLTIQRTEQRDSAMYRCASSLGAGGPRNEQFFGPGTRLTVL.

Worth noting for this clone: The sample carries other DNA sequences with the same CDR3. The genes are TRBV9 and TRBJ1-1; no clear D. Germline-derived CDR1 and CDR2 are SGDLS and YYNGEE. The V and J ends lost 4 bases and 2 bases respectively, with 9 bases between them. The CDR3 totals 13 residues. CDR3: CASSLRVNTEAFF. The CDR3, as DNA: TGTGCCAGCAGCCTCAGAGTAAACACTGAAGCTTTCTTT.